This T cell receptor beta chain originates from a study of long-term antiretroviral therapy in people with HIV. Study overall: It was about a decade before the 2015 immediate-ART recommendation that the earliest samples were taken.

The CDR3 length is 13 residues. Germline values: CDR1 LNHDA, CDR2 SQIVND (reference sequence). Sequencing used immunoSEQ v3.0 at survey level. Sequenced by immunoSEQ multiplex PCR; TCRdb stores in-frame clones only, minus some. The table shows 25,000 to 35,000 clones, with 85% to 90% occurring only once. This clonotype originated in a man aged 50-60 years with HIV. V and J are TRBV19 and TRBJ1-3; the D is unclear. Sequencing was performed on unsorted PBMCs, taken 3.2 years before starting antiretroviral therapy. The CDR3 bases are TGTGCTAGCCAGGTAACCTCTGGAAACACCATATATTTT. It translates to CASQVTSGNTIYF.